This TCR beta chain was identified in a study of vaccination and CD4 T cells after COVID-19. Turning to the study itself: Overlapping spike peptides of SARS-CoV-2, HCoV-NL63, HCoV-OC43 and HCoV-229E were used, and cells were stimulated with them.

With regard to this clonotype: Its target is not known.

Germline assignment: CDR1 ENHRY and CDR2 SYGVKD. Trimming pared 0 bases from V and 0 bases from J, leaving 12 bases between. The CDR3 runs 17 residues. Sequencing of the DNA from cultured CD4+ T cells was carried out with the Oncomine TCR Beta short-read assay. TCRdb redid the calling of the PCR reads with MiXCR, one entry per CDR3 protein. The sample has 8,000 or so distinct CDR3 sequences, 20% to 25% seen once. Treatment: approximately nine-day PBMC culture with coronavirus spike peptide pools or control peptides (ViraFEST assay). This receptor was identified in a human donor who had recovered from COVID-19. The sample consisted of CD4+ T cells from blood, cultured in vitro, taken after SARS-CoV-2 vaccination. The chain combines TRBV10-3 with TRBJ2-1, with a tentative D call TRBD1 (5 bases). This CDR3 is CAISESTTVVSYNEQFF. The CDR3 nucleotides read TGTGCCATCAGTGAGTCGACGACAGTTGTCTCCTACAATGAGCAGTTCTTC.